What follows describes a single T cell receptor (beta chain). Its specificity is not known. These data are taken from a study of monozygotic twins with cystic fibrosis. As for the study in general: Roughly 3.2 micrograms of fragmented DNA underwent approximately 15 PCR cycles for library preparation. Study-level results: Unrelated CF individuals shared fewer identical clonotypes than monozygotic CF twins. The repertoire was suggested to be naive-dominated, clonality median around 0.0093.

The method was immunoSEQ multiplex PCR; TCRdb's version includes in-frame clones alone and lacks a portion of them. The sample consists of 20,000 or so clones, around nine tenths of them appearing once. The sample comprised blood. This receptor was obtained from a woman aged 25 to 45 with cystic fibrosis.

The CDR3 DNA is TGTGCCTGGAGTACTCTAGGAGCAGTCACAGATACGCAGTATTTT. Amino acid sequence: CAWSTLGAVTDTQYF. V and J are TRBV30 and TRBJ2-3; D remains ambiguous. Germline loops: CDR1 GTSNPN, CDR2 SVGIG (reference sequence). V was shortened by 2 bases and J by 2 bases, with 14 bases between the two germline ends. The CDR3 spans 15 residues.